This T cell receptor beta chain is drawn from a study of T cell responses to AZD1222 COVID-19 vaccine. Study results and caveats: Reports indicate that nearly half of spike-specific TCRs are directed at unmutated variant regions. Samples come after the peak T cell response, not at day 14.

Concerning this clone: Its target is not known.

This CDR3 has 17 amino acids. Germline CDR1 is LNHDA and CDR2 is SQIVND (reference sequence). V lost 7 bases, J lost 6 bases, and 14 bases stayed unmatched. Sequencing was performed with immunoSEQ multiplex PCR; in TCRdb, only in-frame clones are kept and a portion is missing. The data show under 200,000 clones, less than 95% seen once. This sequence was found in an adult in good health. The input for sequencing was peripheral blood, taken on day 0 of AZD1222 vaccination. The V call is TRBV19, the J call TRBJ2-1; 11 nucleotides agree with TRBD1. This CDR3 reads CASTLRDRGVLGNEQFF. DNA for the CDR3: TGTGCCAGTACCCTGCGGGACAGGGGGGTTTTAGGCAATGAGCAGTTCTTC.